This T cell receptor beta chain is from a study of T cells after yellow fever vaccination. Study as a whole: Those fractions that held only low numbers of cells were prepared using the SMART-Seq v4 Ultra Low Input RNA kit.

By 5'RACE template switching, TCR cDNA was produced, with a universal primer site and UMIs added in the process. MiXCR, applied by TCRdb to the 5' RACE reads, yields one record per CDR3 protein. The data contain some 670,000 distinct CDR3 sequences, roughly an eighth of them singletons. As for this clonotype: Its specificity is unknown.

V gave up 0 bases and J gave up 5 bases, with 10 bases separating them. Per the germline V gene, CDR1 is LGHNA and CDR2 is YSLEER. CDR3 length: 15 amino acids. Study results and caveats: Weaker in magnitude, the secondary response showed a faster peak on day 5 versus 15.

The sample was PBMCs, taken on the day of the yellow fever booster vaccination. This chain links TRBV4-3 with TRBJ2-2; no clear D gene. The clonotype was recovered from a young man who received the YFV17D yellow fever vaccine. The CDR3 DNA is TGCGCCAGCAGCCAAGAGGCGTTAGATACCGGGGAGCTGTTTTTT. Translation gives CASSQEALDTGELFF.